This T cell receptor beta chain was recorded in a study of response to subunit inactivated influenza vaccine. General study findings and limits: Each seasonal influenza vaccination recruits few new T cells, the authors suggested.

TCRdb recomputed calls from the RT-PCR reads with MiXCR, one row per CDR3 protein. The repertoire has around 750,000 distinct CDR3 sequences, approximately 22% of them found once; the top ten carry 10%. Concerning this clonotype itself: Its antigen is not identified.

The CDR3 has 17 residues. Between the trimmed V and J ends, which lost 0 bases and 0 bases, there was a span of 15 bases. Germline CDR1 SGHRS, CDR2 YFSETQ. The specimen comprised PBMCs from blood, sampled roughly 5 days after vaccination. This TCR came from a man aged 45-60 years who received an inactivated influenza vaccine. The chain combines TRBV5-1 with TRBJ2-5, with D unclear. The DNA of the CDR3 is TGCGCCAGCAGCTTGGGCCCCCGCGGACGTAACCAAGAGACCCAGTACTTC. Amino acid sequence: CASSLGPRGRNQETQYF.